The 29 T cell receptor beta chains reported below all come from one sample, sequenced in a study of Ad26.COV2.S vaccination and SARS-CoV-2 variants. Treatment here: roughly 18 received Ad26.COV2.S at low or high dose, single or two shots; roughly five received placebo; per-sample allocation not given. All samples were drawn on day 63, counting from the first vaccine or placebo injection. Clones were read by immunoSEQ multiplex PCR, and TCRdb kept only the in-frame ones, dropping some. The table shows 300,000 to 400,000 clones, with roughly 87% occurring only once. The sequencing here drew on peripheral blood, taken in a trial of Ad26.COV2.S vaccine versus placebo. The receptors originated from a person between 18 and 60 years old who received the Ad26.COV2.S COVID-19 vaccine or a placebo.

V gene TRBV30 combines with J gene TRBJ1-2; tentative D call: TRBD1 (5 bases). Germline-derived CDR1 and CDR2 are GTSNPN and SVGIG (reference sequence). Trimming took off 4 bases at V and 8 bases at J, with 14 bases between the two ends. There are 12 residues in the CDR3. CDR3 region: CAWNGVREGYTF. The CDR3 DNA reads as TGTGCCTGGAACGGGGTCAGGGAAGGCTACACCTTC.

The sample holds one count of this clone. The chain carries TRBV29-1 and TRBJ2-3, with D possibly called TRBD1 or TRBD2 (6 bases each). Germline V lookup: CDR1 SQVTM, CDR2 ANQGSEA. Trimming took 3 bases from V and 4 from J, leaving 8 bases between them. The length of the CDR3 is 12 residues. CDR3 residues: CSVEGGSDTQYF. The CDR3 DNA reads TGCAGCGTTGAGGGGGGCTCAGATACGCAGTATTTT.

V gene TRBV11-1 combines with J gene TRBJ1-2; 7 bases agree with TRBD1. Trimming took 5 bases from V and 4 from J; bases not matched to a gene: 13. Germline V gene sequence: CDR1 SGHAT, CDR2 FQDESV (reference sequence). The CDR3 covers 16 residues. As DNA, the CDR3 is TGTGCCAGCAGCCCCCCGGCTGGACAGGTGGGCTATGGCTACACCTTC. Amino acids: CASSPPAGQVGYGYTF. Full variable domain (remainder filled in from reference TRBV11-1 and TRBJ1-2): EAEVAQSPRYKITEKSQAVAFWCDPISGHATLYWYRQILGQGPELLVQFQDESVVDDSQLPKDRFSAERLKGVDSTLKIQPAELGDSAMYLCASSPPAGQVGYGYTFGSGTRLTVV.

V and J are TRBV7-9 and TRBJ1-1, with D possibly TRBD1 on 5 matching bases. V gave up 5 bases and J gave up 5 bases, with 9 bases separating them. CDR1 is SEHNR, CDR2 FQNEAQ, per germline (reference sequence). This CDR3 has 12 residues. The CDR3 sequence is CASSPGVTEAFF. The CDR3 DNA sequence: TGTGCCAGCAGCCCGGGGGTGACTGAAGCTTTCTTT.

This sequence joins TRBV2 and TRBJ2-3, with 8 bases aligning to TRBD1. V dropped 3 bases and J dropped 5; count of bases not matched to a gene: 7. The CDR3 is 15 amino acids. From germline, CDR1 is SNHLY and CDR2 FYNNEI. In nucleotides, the CDR3 is TGTGCCAGCAGTGATAGGACAGGGAGGCAAGATACGCAGTATTTT. It encodes CASSDRTGRQDTQYF. The full variable domain, rest sourced from reference TRBV2 and TRBJ2-3, is EPEVTQTPSHQVTQMGQEVILRCVPISNHLYFYWYRQILGQKVEFLVSFYNNEISEKSEIFDDQFSVERPDGSNFTLKIRSTKLEDSAMYFCASSDRTGRQDTQYFGPGTRLTVL.

The chain recombines TRBV5-1 with TRBJ2-2; D may be TRBD2 (6 bases). The length of the CDR3 is 16 residues. Germline CDR1 reads SGHRS; CDR2 reads YFSETQ. The ends were cut back, 0 bases at V and 0 bases at J, with 9 bases in the middle. CDR3 amino acids: CASSLVGGTNTGELFF. CDR3 nucleotides: TGCGCCAGCAGCTTGGTTGGGGGGACGAACACCGGGGAGCTGTTTTTT.

V and J are TRBV5-1 and TRBJ2-7; D remains unclear. CDR3 size: 13 residues. The ends were cut back, 4 bases at V and 2 bases at J, with 10 bases in the middle. CDR1 is SGHRS and CDR2 is YFSETQ in the germline V gene. The CDR3: CASSPRTAYEQYF. DNA for the CDR3: TGCGCCAGCAGCCCAAGGACGGCCTACGAGCAGTACTTC.

The gene calls are TRBV19 and TRBJ2-7; the D gene is possibly TRBD1 (6 bases). The CDR3 is 14 amino acids. Germline V gives CDR1 LNHDA, CDR2 SQIVND (reference sequence). V was pared by 2 bases and J by 1 base, with 9 bases between. For the CDR3, the DNA is TGTGCCAGTAGTATATCGGGGACATCCTACGAGCAGTACTTC. Translation gives CASSISGTSYEQYF. Filled out from reference TRBV19 and TRBJ2-7, the complete variable domain reads DGGITQSPKYLFRKEGQNVTLSCEQNLNHDAMYWYRQDPGQGLRLIYYSQIVNDFQKGDIAEGYSVSREKKESFPLTVTSAQKNPTAFYLCASSISGTSYEQYFGPGTRLTVT.

This clone was seen once. This chain uses TRBV7-9 with TRBJ1-1; 9 nucleotides match TRBD1. The J segment lost 5 bases and the V segment lost 1 base, leaving 8 bases of the junction unmatched. CDR3 length: 16 residues. The germline CDR1 and CDR2 sequences are SEHNR and FQNEAQ (reference sequence). CDR3 coding DNA: TGTGCCAGCAGCTTAGGGGACAGGGCCCCCGGGACTGAAGCTTTCTTT. The encoded protein is CASSLGDRAPGTEAFF.

The V gene is TRBV5-1, the J gene TRBJ2-7; weak D call: TRBD1 (6 bases). The germline gives CDR1 SGHRS, CDR2 YFSETQ. V lost 4 bases and J 6 bases, leaving 23 bases between the germline ends. This CDR3 contains 16 residues. CDR3 in DNA: TGCGCCAGCAGCCCAACGGCGACAGGTGAGATGGCCGAGCAGTACTTC. Protein product: CASSPTATGEMAEQYF.

This chain links TRBV30 with TRBJ1-5, with a weak D call TRBD1 (5 bases). There are 14 residues in the CDR3. Per the germline V gene, CDR1 is GTSNPN and CDR2 is SVGIG (reference sequence). V was clipped by 2 bases and J by 4 bases, with 12 bases between them. CDR3 in amino acids: CAWSLGHRNQPQHF. In DNA form, the CDR3 reads TGTGCCTGGAGTTTGGGGCACCGAAATCAGCCCCAGCATTTT.

J is TRBJ1-1 and V is TRBV5-4, with a possible D match to TRBD1 (5 bases). Trimming pared 2 bases from V and 1 base from J, leaving 12 bases between. The CDR3 is 15 amino acids. Per the germline V gene, CDR1 is SGHNT and CDR2 is YYREEE (reference sequence). In nucleotides, the CDR3 is TGTGCCAGCAGCTTCGAGGGGACCGCGAACACTGAAGCTTTCTTT. It codes for CASSFEGTANTEAFF.

This chain joins TRBV3-1 (or the pseudogene TRBV3-2) and TRBJ1-4; maybe TRBD1 (5 bases). This CDR3 comprises 15 residues. Trimming left V 3 bases short and J 0 bases short, with 8 bases between. Germline CDR1 is LGHDT and CDR2 is YNNKEL (reference sequence). The CDR3 region has the DNA TGTGCCAGCAGCCATAGACAGCCAACTAATGAAAAACTGTTTTTT. Its protein is CASSHRQPTNEKLFF.

The chain employs TRBV6-5 and TRBJ1-5; D call uncertain. Germline CDR1 is MNHEY and CDR2 is SVGAGI. This CDR3 contains 14 residues. V was clipped by 7 bases and J by 2 bases, with 12 bases between them. This chain's CDR3 is CASTWTGGNQPQHF. CDR3 in DNA: TGTGCCAGCACATGGACCGGGGGCAATCAGCCCCAGCATTTT.

The CDR3 DNA sequence: TGTGCCATCAAAGGAGATAACGGTTTGGTTAGGTATGGCTACACCTTC. It encodes CAIKGDNGLVRYGYTF. The V gene is TRBV10-3, the J gene TRBJ1-2; D remains ambiguous. CDR1 and CDR2 (germline): ENHRY, SYGVKD. Trimming pared 7 bases from V and 5 bases from J, leaving 23 bases between. The CDR3 consists of 16 residues.

The V and J genes are TRBV7-3 and TRBJ1-6; D call uncertain. Germline CDR1 and CDR2: SGHTA and FQGTGA. V lost 0 bases and J lost 6, with 3 bases in between. This CDR3 is built from 13 residues. DNA for the CDR3: TGTGCCAGCAGCTTAACCGGTAATTCACCCCTCCACTTT. Its translation is CASSLTGNSPLHF.

The V and J genes are TRBV18 and TRBJ1-1; tentative D call: TRBD1 (5 bases). The CDR3 extends over 16 amino acids. CDR1 is KGHSH and CDR2 is LQKENI in the germline V gene. Trimming pared 2 bases from V and 0 bases from J, leaving 13 bases between. The CDR3, as DNA: TGTGCCAGCTCACCAATGGGACCAAATTTGAACACTGAAGCTTTCTTT. Its translation is CASSPMGPNLNTEAFF.

The V and J genes are TRBV7-8 and TRBJ2-7; tentatively, D is TRBD2 (7 bases). Trimming left V 8 bases short and J 4 bases short, with 24 bases between. The CDR3 length is 16 residues. Germline V lookup: CDR1 SGHVS, CDR2 FQNEAQ. As DNA, the CDR3 is TGTGCCAGCGCTACCTTGGGGGGGGCTCTCGTTTACGAGCAGTACTTC. Translation: CASATLGGALVYEQYF.

This rearrangement joins TRBV7-2 to TRBJ2-3; D is possibly TRBD2 (6 bases). Germline V gene lookup returns CDR1 SGHTA and CDR2 FQGNSA. V was trimmed by 5 bases and J by 1 base, leaving 16 bases between them. The CDR3 has 16 amino acids. The CDR3: CASSPDWTIRTDTQYF. Here the CDR3 DNA reads TGTGCCAGCAGCCCAGATTGGACTATCCGCACAGATACGCAGTATTTT.

This clone was observed a single time. The chain uses TRBV4-3 and TRBJ2-7, with 9 nucleotides matching TRBD1. In germline, CDR1 is LGHNA, CDR2 YSLEER. There are 14 residues in the CDR3. The J segment lost 3 bases and the V segment lost 4 bases, leaving 4 bases of the junction unmatched. CDR3 amino acids: CASSPGQGYYEQYF. The CDR3 coding sequence is TGCGCCAGCAGCCCGGGACAGGGCTACTACGAGCAGTACTTC.

This sequence joins TRBV30 and TRBJ2-3; 10 positions match TRBD2. Germline CDR1 is GTSNPN and CDR2 is SVGIG (reference sequence). This CDR3 region has 14 residues. Trimming cost V 2 bases and J 3 bases; bases outside gene matches: 2. CDR3 region: CAWSSAGGTDTQYF. As DNA, the CDR3 is TGTGCCTGGAGTTCAGCGGGGGGGACAGATACGCAGTATTTT.

This chain uses TRBV12-3 or TRBV12-4 with TRBJ1-6; no reliable D call. Trimming took off 3 bases at V and 10 bases at J, with 10 bases between the two ends. The CDR3 length is 13 residues. CDR3 in amino acids: CASSLETGSPLHF. Written as DNA, the CDR3 is TGTGCCAGCAGTTTGGAGACGGGGTCACCCCTCCACTTT.

This clone appeared a single time. The rearrangement uses TRBV15 and TRBJ2-7; D perhaps matches TRBD1 (6 bases). V was cut by 0 bases and J by 5 bases, with 11 bases left in between. Looked up from germline, CDR1 is LNHNV and CDR2 is YYDKDF (reference sequence). This CDR3 is built from 14 residues. This chain's CDR3 is CATSRDRGIHEQYF. CDR3 DNA: TGTGCCACCAGCAGAGACAGGGGAATCCACGAGCAGTACTTC. Variable domain in full (rest from reference TRBV15 and TRBJ2-7): DAMVIQNPRYQVTQFGKPVTLSCSQTLNHNVMYWYQQKSSQAPKLLFHYYDKDFNNEADTPDNFQSRRPNTSFCFLDIRSPGLGDTAMYLCATSRDRGIHEQYFGPGTRLTVT.

This rearrangement joins TRBV6-5 to TRBJ2-3; D remains unclear. Per the germline V gene, CDR1 is MNHEY and CDR2 is SVGAGI. CDR3 size: 15 residues. V was shortened by 8 bases and J by 0 bases, with 15 bases between the two germline ends. This chain's CDR3 is CASGSMRRSTDTQYF. CDR3 nucleotides: TGTGCCAGCGGGTCCATGAGGCGGAGCACAGATACGCAGTATTTT.

A single count supports this clone. The chain has TRBV3-1 (or the pseudogene TRBV3-2) and TRBJ1-4; D unclear. The CDR3 is 17 residues long. V was cut by 2 bases and J by 5 bases, with 18 bases left in between. CDR1 LGHDT and CDR2 YNNKEL come from the germline V gene (reference sequence). The CDR3: CASSQSSTFVANEKLFF. CDR3 DNA: TGTGCCAGCAGCCAAAGCTCGACTTTCGTGGCCAATGAAAAACTGTTTTTT.

In this sample, this clone turned up once. V gene TRBV14 combines with J gene TRBJ2-3; D gene uncertain. Germline CDR1 is SGHDN and CDR2 is FVKESK. The V end was cut by 4 bases, the J end by 2 bases, with 7 bases between. CDR3 size: 13 residues. The CDR3 loop is CASSLTFTDTQYF. DNA of the CDR3: TGTGCCAGCAGCCTGACTTTCACAGATACGCAGTATTTT.

The chain uses TRBV7-3 and TRBJ2-2; D is ambiguous. Germline values: CDR1 SGHTA, CDR2 FQGTGA. V was trimmed by 5 bases and J by 8 bases, leaving 18 bases between them. This CDR3 is built from 15 residues. For the CDR3, the DNA is TGTGCCAGCAGCCCTAACCCTCTGTTAGAAGGGGAGCTGTTTTTT. Protein: CASSPNPLLEGELFF.

The gene calls are TRBV18 and TRBJ2-7; unclear D gene. V was pared by 3 bases and J by 5 bases, with 11 bases between. Germline CDR1 KGHSH, CDR2 LQKENI. The CDR3 runs 13 residues. The CDR3 loop is CASSPSTGDEQYF. CDR3 nucleotides: TGTGCCAGCTCACCGTCGACGGGCGACGAGCAGTACTTC.

The J gene is TRBJ1-5, the V gene TRBV28; 8 bases match TRBD1. This CDR3 has 13 residues. Germline values: CDR1 MDHEN, CDR2 SYDVKM. J lost 6 bases, V lost 8 bases, and 6 bases had no gene match. The CDR3 protein is CASLTGVGQPQHF. The CDR3 DNA reads as TGTGCCAGCCTGACAGGGGTCGGTCAGCCCCAGCATTTT.